The entry below gives a single T cell receptor beta chain sequence along with its context. Which antigen it targets is not known. Qualities for individual bases were not recorded, and no much larger clone is one base off. The CDR3 has 15 amino acids, counting the end cysteine and phenylalanine. Only the CDR3 portion is preserved as DNA: 45 bases, with reading frame beginning at the first base. Ends trimmed: V by 6 bases, J by 4 bases; bases unmatched to a gene: 9. CDR1 and CDR2 are read off the germline V gene as KGHSH and LQKENI. Each collaborating institution followed its own protocols to collect whole blood in K2EDTA tubes. For TCRbeta analysis, collaborators shipped samples as frozen whole blood, isolated PBMCs, or DNA extracted from either of those sample types. The entry originates in a study of blood T cell repertoires in COVID-19 (dated by TCRdb to 2020 to 2022). For context, the study as a whole: Samples covering the acute and convalescent phases of COVID-19 were provided by collaborators in the United States, Italy and Spain. The material from the prospective study consisted of cDNA or gDNA derived from T cells, B-cell-depleted T cells, or PBMCs. Subjects who had been exposed to COVID-19, were actively infected with it, or had recovered from it provided the deeply sampled blood TCRbeta repertoires that made up the dataset. A freely available public database, intended as a resource for researchers studying the immune response to SARS-CoV-2, is where the repertoires were released. The samples were drawn from two sources: the first 160 participants of the ongoing ImmuneRACE study, and 1,254 subjects contributed by 6 global collaborators. Nearly every sample came with metadata listing a de-identified subject ID, COVID-19 status, age in years and sex. HLA class I and class II types, where available, came from metadata supplied by the sample provider rather than from assay-based typing. Paper-wide results and their limitations: The amount of clinical and demographic metadata varied by source and participant and was provided uncurated.

TCRbeta CDR3 regions were amplified from genomic DNA by means of the immunoSEQ Assay, a bias-controlled multiplex PCR. In the original analysis: Within the assay, amplification of reference gene primers was used to estimate how many nucleated cells each sample contained. Sequence reads were collapsed and filtered to measure the absolute abundance of every unique TCRbeta CDR3 rearrangement. For each sample, productive Simpson clonality was calculated as the square root of Simpson's diversity index over productive rearrangements. TCRdb took over this immuneACCESS table, retaining in-frame rearrangements with V and J assigned. Such tables are incomplete; in checked studies, under half of the missing clones stem from an unresolved V gene, and the remainder is unexplained. D and trimming were read from the DNA, whereas the V and J calls and clone size are those reported in that table. This sample holds 98,000 or so clones; around 86% were observed only once. The ten largest make up less than 5% of the sample.

The receptor chain draws on TRBV18 and TRBJ1-1, and 9 bases in between align with TRBD1. Source material: peripheral blood. This receptor was taken from a woman in her 70s with acute or convalescent COVID-19. The encoded CDR3 is CASSSGTGTGTEAFF. The DNA reads as follows: TGTGCCAGCTCGTCCGGGACAGGGACCGGCACTGAAGCTTTCTTT.